The 10 T cell receptor beta chains reported below all come from one sample, sequenced in a study of cytomegalovirus exposure and HLA in healthy donors. Primers for the PCR totalled 60 Vbeta and 13 Jbeta. Assay used: immunoSEQ multiplex PCR; TCRdb lists only in-frame clones, some missing. The sample has 90,000 to 100,000 clones, around 68% seen once. The sample consisted of PBMCs. Receptors were obtained from a man over 45 in good health and CMV-seronegative.

The V and J genes are TRBV7-2 and TRBJ2-1; TRBD1 matches 10 bases. J lost 2 bases, V lost 0 bases, and 4 bases had no gene match. The CDR3 length is 17 residues. Germline values: CDR1 SGHTA, CDR2 FQGNSA. CDR3 coding DNA: TGTGCCAGCAGCTTAGCGGGACAGGGGATTGCCTACAATGAGCAGTTCTTC. This sequence encodes CASSLAGQGIAYNEQFF.

This clone was found a few times. This chain joins TRBV6-1 and TRBJ2-3; TRBD2 agrees at 11 bases. The CDR3 has 15 residues. V lost 5 bases and J lost 2; bases outside the gene matches: 3. The germline gives CDR1 MNHNS, CDR2 SASEGT. CDR3 DNA sequence: TGTGCCAGCAGTCTGACTAGCGGGGACACAGATACGCAGTATTTT. This codes for CASSLTSGDTDTQYF.

V gene TRBV5-1 combines with J gene TRBJ2-7; 8 bases are a match to TRBD1. Germline loops: CDR1 SGHRS, CDR2 YFSETQ. This CDR3 is built from 13 residues. V shed 4 bases and J 3 bases; nucleotides not matched to a gene: 3. Here the CDR3 DNA reads TGCGCCAGCAGCCGGGACAGGTTCTACGAGCAGTACTTC. This codes for CASSRDRFYEQYF.

This clone was seen only a few times. The V and J genes are TRBV5-6 and TRBJ2-1; D remains ambiguous. The germline CDR1 and CDR2 sequences are SGHDT and YYEEEE. This CDR3 is built from 12 residues. V was shortened by 2 bases and J by 10 bases, with 10 bases between the two germline ends. The DNA of the CDR3 is TGTGCCAGCAGCTTTGCCACGGAGGAGCAGTTCTTC. It specifies CASSFATEEQFF.

V and J are TRBV6-1 and TRBJ1-5; the match to TRBD1 covers 10 bases. Trimming cost V 3 bases and J 2 bases; bases outside gene matches: 10. CDR1 and CDR2 from the germline V gene are MNHNS and SASEGT. The CDR3 has 18 residues. CDR3 sequence (DNA): TGTGCCAGCAGTGAGGGGACAGGGGATAGGAAGGGCAATCAGCCCCAGCATTTT. Its protein is CASSEGTGDRKGNQPQHF.

The rearrangement links TRBV18 to TRBJ1-1, with D possibly matching TRBD1 (5 bases). Between the trimmed V and J ends, which lost 3 bases and 5 bases, there was a span of 19 bases. The CDR3 runs 16 residues. Germline loops: CDR1 KGHSH, CDR2 LQKENI. The CDR3 bases are TGTGCCAGCTCACCTATAAGAAGGGGCCTATTGACTGAAGCTTTCTTT. Protein sequence: CASSPIRRGLLTEAFF.

By sample share, this clone is medium-sized. The chain couples TRBV19 to TRBJ2-1; TRBD2 matches at 10 bases. Germline CDR1 LNHDA, CDR2 SQIVND (reference sequence). V gave up 3 bases and J gave up 3 bases; unmatched junction bases: 2. This CDR3 is built from 15 residues. CDR3 residues: CASSIGLAVYNEQFF. CDR3 DNA sequence: TGTGCCAGTAGTATCGGACTAGCGGTCTACAATGAGCAGTTCTTC.

The chain carries TRBV7-6 and TRBJ2-7; tentative D call: TRBD2 (6 bases). This CDR3 comprises 12 residues. The V end was cut by 3 bases, the J end by 4 bases, with 7 bases between. Germline V CDR1 and CDR2: SGHVS, FNYEAQ. CDR3 DNA sequence: TGTGCCAGCAGCTTCCGGGGGTACGAGCAGTACTTC. It yields the protein CASSFRGYEQYF.

V usage is TRBV6-6 and J usage is TRBJ2-1; 9 nucleotides agree with TRBD1. V shed 2 bases, J shed 8 bases, and the junction held 10 bases outside the gene matches. Germline CDR1 is MNHNY and CDR2 is SVGAGI (reference sequence). CDR3 size: 16 residues. CDR3 DNA: TGTGCCAGCAGTTACCCGACCGGGACAGGGTCCGATGAGCAGTTCTTC. Translating gives CASSYPTGTGSDEQFF.

This clone was detected only a few times. The V call is TRBV6-6, the J call TRBJ1-6, with TRBD1 matching over 8 bases. Germline V gene lookup returns CDR1 MNHNY and CDR2 SVGAGI (reference sequence). The J segment lost 6 bases and the V segment lost 6 bases, leaving 4 bases of the junction unmatched. The CDR3 covers 14 residues. The DNA of the CDR3 is TGTGCCAGCAGGTTGACAGGGGTTAATTCACCCCTCCACTTT. Residues: CASRLTGVNSPLHF.